Presented here are 26 T cell receptor beta chains from one specimen sequenced in a study of glioma-infiltrating T cells. Using RNA template, CDR3s of TCR alpha and beta were amplified with iRepertoire arm-PCR. TCRdb redid the calling of the multiplex PCR reads with MiXCR, one entry per CDR3 protein. The table shows under 200,000 distinct CDR3 sequences, with approximately 30% occurring only once. Specimen: glioma tissue, nonneoplastic brain tissue, or PBMCs (not recorded which). Source of these receptors: a human donor with low-grade glioma or glioblastoma, undergoing nonglioma brain surgery, or in good health (not recorded which).

V is TRBV7-9 and J is TRBJ2-4, with TRBD1 matching 8 bases. This CDR3 is built from 18 residues. Germline V gene sequence: CDR1 SEHNR, CDR2 FQNEAQ (reference sequence). V shed 6 bases, J shed 8 bases, and the junction held 21 bases outside the gene matches. CDR3 nucleotide sequence: TGTGCCAGCAGACCGAGAGGGGACAGGAGGTCAGGACAAGACATTCAGTACTTC. Translated, it gives CASRPRGDRRSGQDIQYF.

In regard to this clonotype: Being one base from a much bigger clone, this may be a read error. The rearrangement links TRBV4-2 to TRBJ2-7; D uncertain. CDR3 length equals 13 residues. The V end lost 5 bases, the J end lost 7 bases, and 15 bases lay between the germline ends. Germline CDR1 LGHNA, CDR2 YNFKEQ. The CDR3 bases are TGTGCCAGCAGCTTGTTGTCGCTCAATGAGCAGTACTTC. This gives the protein CASSLLSLNEQYF.

This clonotype was seen at least ten times. The CDR3 loop is CASSYTSPDRGHTGELFF. DNA of the CDR3: TGTGCCAGCAGTTACACTTCGCCGGACAGGGGGCACACCGGGGAGCTGTTTTTT. The gene calls are TRBV6-2 or TRBV6-3 and TRBJ2-2, with TRBD1 matching 11 bases. CDR3 length equals 18 residues. With V trimmed by 2 bases and J by 3 bases, 8 bases remained unmatched. Germline CDR1 MNHEY, CDR2 SVGEGT.

This clonotype was counted a few times. A single base separates this from a much larger clone, so it may be a read error. J is TRBJ1-2 and V is TRBV6-1, with 7 bases fitting TRBD1. There are 12 residues in the CDR3. Germline assignment: CDR1 MNHNS and CDR2 SASEGT. J was trimmed by 7 bases and V by 4 bases; bases with no gene match: 3. The CDR3 DNA reads TGTGCCAGCAGTGGGGACAGTTGTGGCTACACCTTC. Its protein product is CASSGDSCGYTF.

This chain uses TRBV6-8 with TRBJ1-1; D is unclear. Per germline, CDR1 MNHGY and CDR2 SAAAGT. V was shortened by 9 bases and J by 3 bases, with 14 bases between the two germline ends. This CDR3 spans 13 amino acids. The CDR3: CARRLMGDTEAFF. The DNA for the CDR3 is TGTGCCAGACGGTTGATGGGTGACACTGAAGCTTTCTTT.

The rearrangement uses TRBV9 and TRBJ2-3; 9 bases agree with TRBD1. This CDR3 has 15 amino acids. V was clipped by 3 bases and J by 1 base; unmatched bases: 3. Germline lookup yields CDR1 SGDLS and CDR2 YYNGEE. CDR3 bases: TGTGCCAGCAGCGCACGACAGGGGGGCACAGATACGCAGTATTTT. Residues: CASSARQGGTDTQYF.

The rearrangement joins TRBV20-1 to TRBJ2-3, with D maybe TRBD1 (6 bases). V lost 4 bases, J lost 13 bases, and 18 bases lay in between. The CDR3 loop spans 12 amino acids. CDR1 and CDR2 (germline): DFQATT, SNEGSKA (reference sequence). This chain's CDR3 is CSATRGKDKKYF. The CDR3 bases are TGCAGTGCTACCAGGGGAAAAGATAAGAAGTATTTT.

Concerning this clonotype: Just one base apart from a much larger clone, this may be a read error. The chain links TRBV6-4 to TRBJ2-2, with 8 bases matching TRBD2. V lost 10 bases to trimming and J lost 5 bases; unmatched junction nucleotides: 15. This CDR3 is built from 16 residues. Germline CDR1 and CDR2: MRHNA and SNTAGT. CDR3 nucleotides: TGTGCCATCAGACATGCAGCGGGAGAAGGGACCGGGGAGCTGTTTTTT. Residues: CAIRHAAGEGTGELFF.

As to this clonotype: This likely comes from a read error, as the CDR3 has no conserved phenylalanine or tryptophan at its end. The rearrangement joins TRBV6-5 to TRBJ2-3; D unclear. CDR1 and CDR2 from the germline V gene are MNHEY and SVGAGI. V lost 2 bases and J 5 bases, leaving 2 bases between the germline ends. The CDR3 loop spans 11 amino acids. CDR3 sequence (DNA): TGTGCCAGCAGTTACAGAGATACGCAGTATCTT. Protein product: CASSYRDTQYL.

Points on this clonotype: The junction does not match germline at one end; this may be a read error. The chain couples TRBV6-1 to TRBJ2-5, with a weak D call TRBD2 (5 bases). Germline loops: CDR1 MNHNS, CDR2 SASEGT. CDR3 length: 10 residues. Written as DNA, the CDR3 is TGTGCCAGCGCGGGTGAGACCAAGTACTTC. Amino acid sequence: CASAGETKYF.

This clonotype was seen a single time. The rearrangement joins TRBV5-1 to TRBJ1-2, with 8 bases identical to TRBD1. The CDR3 length is 17 residues. The V segment lost 4 bases and the J segment 3 bases; nucleotides outside the gene matches: 14. Germline values: CDR1 SGHRS, CDR2 YFSETQ. The CDR3 DNA sequence: TGCGCCAGCAGCCCCGATCCGGGGACAGGTCGTGACTATGGCTACACCTTC. Encoded protein: CASSPDPGTGRDYGYTF.

This clonotype was counted at least ten times. The J gene is TRBJ2-7, the V gene TRBV19; the D gene could be TRBD1 or TRBD2 (5 bases each). The CDR3 runs 15 residues. Trimming left V 5 bases short and J 1 base short, with 15 bases between. Per germline, CDR1 LNHDA and CDR2 SQIVND (reference sequence). CDR3 nucleotides: TGTGCCAGTAGTGCGTACCGGGACGGATCCTACGAGCAGTACTTC. Translation gives CASSAYRDGSYEQYF.

This chain connects TRBV29-1 to TRBJ2-5; weak D call: TRBD1 (5 bases). The germline V gene has CDR1 SQVTM and CDR2 ANQGSEA. Trimming cost V 4 bases and J 5 bases, with 8 bases left between them. The CDR3 sequence is 11 residues long. This CDR3 is CSVVGAETQYF. The DNA for the CDR3 is TGCAGCGTTGTAGGGGCCGAGACCCAGTACTTC.

The J gene is TRBJ2-2, the V gene TRBV7-3; D might be TRBD2 (6 bases). Germline CDR1 and CDR2: SGHTA and FQGTGA. The V and J ends lost 1 base and 2 bases respectively, with 8 bases between them. This CDR3 region has 15 residues. In DNA form, the CDR3 reads TGTGCCAGCAGCTTAAATAGCGGTAACACCGGGGAGCTGTTTTTT. This gives the protein CASSLNSGNTGELFF.

The table lists this clonotype with many counts. The chain uses TRBV7-9 and TRBJ2-7; the D call may be TRBD1 or TRBD2 (6 bases each). In germline, CDR1 is SEHNR, CDR2 FQNEAQ (reference sequence). V was shortened by 4 bases and J by 6 bases, with 16 bases between the two germline ends. The CDR3 loop spans 14 amino acids. The DNA for the CDR3 is TGTGCCAGCAGCTCGGACTACAGGGTTTCCGAGCAGTACTTC. This gives the protein CASSSDYRVSEQYF.

In this sample, this clonotype turned up many times. J is TRBJ1-4 and V is TRBV28; TRBD1 agrees at 10 bases. CDR3 size: 15 residues. The junction had 9 bases not matched to a gene; V was cut back by 6 bases and J by 8 bases. CDR1 is MDHEN and CDR2 is SYDVKM in the germline V gene. CDR3 nucleotide sequence: TGTGCCAGCAGGGCGGGGGGACAGGGGACGGAAAAACTGTTTTTT. Translated: CASRAGGQGTEKLFF.

Of note for this clonotype: Since a much larger clone is just one base distant, this may be a read error. Here the CDR3 DNA reads TGTGCCGGCAGCTCTAGCGGTAACTACAATGAGCAGTTCTTC. Its translation is CAGSSSGNYNEQFF. The gene calls are TRBV11-1 and TRBJ2-1; TRBD2 matches at 7 bases. The CDR3 totals 14 residues. Germline V gene sequence: CDR1 SGHAT, CDR2 FQDESV (reference sequence).

This clonotype was detected ten times or more. This chain joins TRBV28 and TRBJ1-2, with no clear D. CDR1 is MDHEN, CDR2 SYDVKM, per germline. V was trimmed by 7 bases and J by 10 bases, leaving 13 bases between them. The CDR3 runs to 11 residues. The CDR3 DNA is TGTGCCAGCAAAAGTGTTCAGTCCTACACCTTC. It specifies CASKSVQSYTF.

This clonotype was detected many times. This chain uses TRBV3-1 with TRBJ2-4, with D perhaps matching TRBD1 (7 bases). The V gene's germline CDR1 is LGHDT and CDR2 YNNKEL (reference sequence). Trimming left V 4 bases short and J 8 bases short, with 18 bases between. This CDR3 spans 15 amino acids. CDR3 DNA: TGTGCCAGCAGCCCAGACAGGGCAGGAGGGTACATTCAGTACTTC. Translation gives CASSPDRAGGYIQYF.

This clonotype was counted ten times or more. One end of the junction varies from germline; a read error may be responsible. The chain couples TRBV12-3 or TRBV12-4 to TRBJ2-3; D unresolved. CDR3 length: 12 residues. The CDR3 DNA reads as TGTGCCAGCAGCTTAGGGTCGGATACGCAGTATTTT. It specifies CASSLGSDTQYF.

J is TRBJ1-2 and V is TRBV5-4; TRBD1 agrees at 8 bases. V lost 4 bases to trimming and J lost 4 bases; unmatched junction nucleotides: 9. Germline assignment: CDR1 SGHNT and CDR2 YYREEE (reference sequence). The CDR3 consists of 15 residues. As DNA, the CDR3 is TGTGCCAGCAGCCCGGGACAGGAAACCTCCTATGGCTACACCTTC. Translating it yields CASSPGQETSYGYTF.

Points on this clonotype: This may be a read error, as it is one base from a much larger clone. The chain combines TRBV19 with TRBJ1-5; TRBD1 aligns across 7 bases. Germline-derived CDR1 and CDR2 are LNHDA and SQIVND (reference sequence). This CDR3 comprises 16 residues. CDR3 in DNA: TGTGCCAGTAGAAGACCGGGACAGACCCGCAATCAGCCCAAGCATTTT. Protein: CASRRPGQTRNQPKHF.

For this clonotype: This may be a read error, as it is one base from a much larger clone. The chain couples TRBV10-2 to TRBJ2-1; D ambiguous. This CDR3 contains 15 residues. Germline lookup yields CDR1 WSHSY and CDR2 SAAADI. DNA of the CDR3: TGCGACAGCAGTCAGGCCCAGCGCACCTACAATGAGCAATTCTTC. It translates to CDSSQAQRTYNEQFF.

At least ten counts were recorded for this clonotype. This chain connects TRBV5-1 to TRBJ2-1; TRBD2 agrees at 8 bases. V dropped 1 base and J dropped 5; count of bases not matched to a gene: 5. This CDR3 is built from 15 residues. The V gene's germline CDR1 is SGHRS and CDR2 YFSETQ. The CDR3 spells CASSLMTGGNNEQFF. Here the CDR3 DNA reads TGCGCCAGCAGCTTGATGACGGGAGGGAACAATGAGCAGTTCTTC.

This clonotype was seen a few times. This sequence joins TRBV7-3 and TRBJ2-1, with 10 positions matching TRBD2. J gave up 1 base and V 5 bases, and 23 bases lay outside the gene matches. The CDR3 is made up of 22 amino acids. Germline V gene data show CDR1 as SGHTA and CDR2 as FQGTGA. The CDR3 is CASSHRTSGQRSNDNSYNEQFF. The DNA of the CDR3 is TGTGCCAGCAGCCATCGGACTAGCGGCCAGAGGTCTAACGATAATTCCTACAATGAGCAGTTCTTC.

This clonotype occurred a few times. The chain uses TRBV7-9 and TRBJ2-5; 11 positions agree with TRBD1. The germline V gene encodes CDR1 SEHNR and CDR2 FQNEAQ (reference sequence). This CDR3 comprises 16 residues. V was pared by 4 bases and J by 4 bases, with 8 bases of the junction left unmatched. This CDR3 is CASSSDRGRARETQYF. CDR3 sequence (DNA): TGTGCCAGCAGCTCGGACAGGGGGCGGGCGCGAGAGACCCAGTACTTC.